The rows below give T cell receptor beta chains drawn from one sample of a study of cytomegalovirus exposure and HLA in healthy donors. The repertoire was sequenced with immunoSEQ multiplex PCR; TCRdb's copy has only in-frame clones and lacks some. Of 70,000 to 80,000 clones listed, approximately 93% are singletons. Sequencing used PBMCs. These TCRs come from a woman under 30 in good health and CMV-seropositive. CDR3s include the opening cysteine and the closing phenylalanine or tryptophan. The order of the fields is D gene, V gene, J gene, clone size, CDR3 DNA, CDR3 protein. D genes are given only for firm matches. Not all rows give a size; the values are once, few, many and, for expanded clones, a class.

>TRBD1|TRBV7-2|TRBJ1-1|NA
TGTGCCAGCAGCTTACGGCCAGGGGGTATGAACACTGAAGCTTTCTTT
CASSLRPGGMNTEAFF
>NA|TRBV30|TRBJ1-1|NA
TGTGCCTGGACGAGAAACCGCGGGGGGACTGAAGCTTTCTTT
CAWTRNRGGTEAFF
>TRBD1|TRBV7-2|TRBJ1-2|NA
TGTGCCAGCAGCTTGTCTTCACAACAGGGGGCTAGCTACACCTTC
CASSLSSQQGASYTF
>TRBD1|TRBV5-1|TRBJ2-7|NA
TGCGCCAGCAGCTTCGATCCAGGGGGTGCCTACGAGCAGTACTTC
CASSFDPGGAYEQYF
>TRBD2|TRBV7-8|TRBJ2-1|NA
TGTGCCAGCAGCTTAGTGGTACCTAGCGGGGGCAATGAGCAGTTCTTC
CASSLVVPSGGNEQFF
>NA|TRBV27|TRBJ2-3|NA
TGTGCCAGCAGTGCCTACACAGATACGCAGTATTTT
CASSAYTDTQYF
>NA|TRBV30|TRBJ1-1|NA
TGTGCCTGGAGTGTAATACGGGTCTTTCCCCCCAGACCCCACACTGAAGCTTTCTTT
CAWSVIRVFPPRPHTEAFF
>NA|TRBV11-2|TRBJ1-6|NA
TGTGCCAGCAGCTTATCGGGCAGGGGAAGGAATTCACCCCTCCACTTT
CASSLSGRGRNSPLHF
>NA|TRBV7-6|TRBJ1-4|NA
TGTGCCAGCAAGGAGGGCCAAGTAACTAATGAAAAACTGTTTTTT
CASKEGQVTNEKLFF
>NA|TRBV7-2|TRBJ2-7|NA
TGTGCCAGCAGCTTAGTCACGGGGTCTTTCGACGAGCAGTACTTC
CASSLVTGSFDEQYF
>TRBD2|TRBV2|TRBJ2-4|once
TGTGCCAGCAGGAGGGGCAGGGCGGGGGACATTCAGTACTTC
CASRRGRAGDIQYF
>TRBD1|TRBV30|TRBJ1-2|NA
TGTGCCTGGAAACAGGGGGCGCTAGGAGGCTACACCTTC
CAWKQGALGGYTF
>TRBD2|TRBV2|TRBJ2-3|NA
TGTGCCAGCAGTGATCGGGCTTTAGCGGGTATGACAGATACGCAGTATTTT
CASSDRALAGMTDTQYF
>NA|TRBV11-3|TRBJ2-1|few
TGTGCCAGCAGCGGAGGAGCGGGCTCCTCCTACAATGAGCAGTTCTTC
CASSGGAGSSYNEQFF
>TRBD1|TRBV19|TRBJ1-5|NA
TGTGCCAGTAAAATGGACAGGGATGCTCAGCCCCAGCATTTT
CASKMDRDAQPQHF
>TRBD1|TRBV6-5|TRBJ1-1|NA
TGTGCCAGCAGCAGACAACCCACAGGGGAATTGTTGGCTTTCTTT
CASSRQPTGELLAFF
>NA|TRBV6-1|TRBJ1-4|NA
TGTGCCAGCAGTGAGTTCCAGGCCATTAAAGAAAAACTGTTTTTT
CASSEFQAIKEKLFF
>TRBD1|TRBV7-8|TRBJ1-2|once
TGTGCCAGCAGCCCACCCAGCCCGGGACAGGGTTTCTATGGCTACACCTTC
CASSPPSPGQGFYGYTF
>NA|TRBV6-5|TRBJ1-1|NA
TGTGCCAGTGGAAACAGGGAAGAGAACACTGAAGCTTTCTTT
CASGNREENTEAFF
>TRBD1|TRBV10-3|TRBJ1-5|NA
TGTGCCATATGGACAGGATCTAGCAATCAGCCCCAGCATTTT
CAIWTGSSNQPQHF
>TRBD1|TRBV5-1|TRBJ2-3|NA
TGCGCCAGCAGCTTCCAGGGGGCCTTCACAGATACGCAGTATTTT
CASSFQGAFTDTQYF
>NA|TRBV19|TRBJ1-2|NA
TGTGCCAGTCTAACGGGTTTCGCTGGCTACACCTTC
CASLTGFAGYTF
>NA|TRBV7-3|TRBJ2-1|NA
TGTGCCAGCAGCTTAATAGGTGGGGGGGCCGATGAGCAGTTCTTC
CASSLIGGGADEQFF
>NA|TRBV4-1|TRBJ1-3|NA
TGCGCCAGCAGCCAGACTAGGACTGGAAACACCATATATTTT
CASSQTRTGNTIYF
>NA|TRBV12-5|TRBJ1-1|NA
TGTGCTAGTTCGGGGAGGACGAACACTGAAGCTTTCTTT
CASSGRTNTEAFF
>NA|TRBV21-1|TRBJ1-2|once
TGTGCCAGCACCACCCGTTCGTTAGCTAACTATGGCTACACCTTC
CASTTRSLANYGYTF
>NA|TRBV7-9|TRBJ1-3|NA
TGTGCCAGCAGCTTAGGAGTCTCTGGAAACACCATATATTTT
CASSLGVSGNTIYF
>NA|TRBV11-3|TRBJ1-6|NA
TGTGCCAGCAGCCCCACGGGGGGCGTCTATAATTCACCCCTCCACTTT
CASSPTGGVYNSPLHF
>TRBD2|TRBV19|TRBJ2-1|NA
TGTGCCAGTAACCCCGCCGGGGGGGGAAATGAGCAGTTCTTC
CASNPAGGGNEQFF
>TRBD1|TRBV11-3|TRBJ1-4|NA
TGTGCCAGCAGCTTAGATTGGACAGGTGCAACTAATGAAAAACTGTTTTTT
CASSLDWTGATNEKLFF
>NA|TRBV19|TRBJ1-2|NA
TGTGCCAGTACCCCAGGCAGACAGCTATACTATGGCTACACCTTC
CASTPGRQLYYGYTF
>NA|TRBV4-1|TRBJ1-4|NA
TGCGCCAGCAGCCAAGCCCCGACAGGTGGAACTAATGAAAAACTGTTTTTT
CASSQAPTGGTNEKLFF
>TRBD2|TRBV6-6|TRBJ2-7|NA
TGTGCCAGCAGTCCCGCCCGGACTAGCGGGACCTACGAGCAGTACTTC
CASSPARTSGTYEQYF
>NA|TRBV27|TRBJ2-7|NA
TGTGCCAGCAGACCTAGGGGAGGCTACGAGCAGTACTTC
CASRPRGGYEQYF
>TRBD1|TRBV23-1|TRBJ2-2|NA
TGCGCCAGCAGTCGCCCGTCCCGGGACAGGGGGTTGGCTAGTGTCCCCGGGGAGCTGTTTTTT
CASSRPSRDRGLASVPGELFF
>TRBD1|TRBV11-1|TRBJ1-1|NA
TGTGCCAGCACTGTTAACAGGGGGAGAACTGAAGCTTTCTTT
CASTVNRGRTEAFF
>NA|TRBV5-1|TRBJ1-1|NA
TGCGCCAGCAGCCCCCCCGGGGGATACGCTGAAGCTTTCTTT
CASSPPGGYAEAFF
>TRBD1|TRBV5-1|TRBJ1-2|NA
TGCGCCAGCAGAGCTGGACAGGAGGGCTATGGCTACACCTTC
CASRAGQEGYGYTF
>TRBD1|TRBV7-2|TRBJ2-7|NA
TGTGCCAGCAGCGCCGGGACAGGGGGCTTCTACGAGCAGTACTTC
CASSAGTGGFYEQYF